The clone carrying this T cell receptor (beta chain) was recorded a few times. Its cognate antigen is unknown. The sample belongs to a study of T cells in localized non-small cell lung cancer. Study-wide findings and caveats: Elevated blood T cell density was associated with longer overall survival. Heterogeneity remains possible because sequencing was limited to only one tumor region. Turning up in adjacent lung were a median approximately 57 of the top 100 tumor clones.

Clones were sequenced by immunoSEQ multiplex PCR, and TCRdb holds only the in-frame ones, with some missing. In the table there are 23,000 or so clones, approximately 83% of which are singletons. Germline values: CDR1 SGDLS, CDR2 YYNGEE. This CDR3 is built from 15 residues. The V and J ends lost 0 bases and 3 bases respectively, with 10 bases between them. The sequencing here drew on PBMCs, taken before any cancer treatment. The TCR was taken from a man between 35 and 75 years old with stage II lung adenocarcinoma. This chain uses TRBV9 with TRBJ1-3; no clear D. The CDR3 reads CASSVATGGGNTIYF. Written as DNA, the CDR3 is TGTGCCAGCAGCGTAGCTACGGGAGGTGGAAACACCATATATTTT.